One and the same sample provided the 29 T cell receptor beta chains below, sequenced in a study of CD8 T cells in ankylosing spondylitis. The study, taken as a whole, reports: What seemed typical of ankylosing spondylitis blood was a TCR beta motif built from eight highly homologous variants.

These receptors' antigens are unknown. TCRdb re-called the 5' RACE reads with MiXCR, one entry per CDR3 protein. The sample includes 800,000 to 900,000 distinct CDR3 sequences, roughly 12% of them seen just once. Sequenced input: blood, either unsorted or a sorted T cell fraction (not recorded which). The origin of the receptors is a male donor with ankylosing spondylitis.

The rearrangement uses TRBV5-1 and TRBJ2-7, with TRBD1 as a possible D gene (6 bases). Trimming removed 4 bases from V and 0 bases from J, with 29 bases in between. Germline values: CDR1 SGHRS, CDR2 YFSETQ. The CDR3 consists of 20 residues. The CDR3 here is CASSVILGTSRDKYSYEQYF. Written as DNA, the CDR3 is TGCGCCAGCAGCGTAATTCTTGGAACCAGCCGGGACAAATACTCCTACGAGCAGTACTTC.

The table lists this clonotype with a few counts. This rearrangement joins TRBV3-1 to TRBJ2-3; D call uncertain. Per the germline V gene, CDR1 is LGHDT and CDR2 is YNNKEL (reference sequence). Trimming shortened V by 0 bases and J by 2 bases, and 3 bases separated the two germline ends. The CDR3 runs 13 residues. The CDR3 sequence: CASSQDHTDTQYF. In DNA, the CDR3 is TGTGCCAGCAGCCAAGACCACACAGATACGCAGTATTTT.

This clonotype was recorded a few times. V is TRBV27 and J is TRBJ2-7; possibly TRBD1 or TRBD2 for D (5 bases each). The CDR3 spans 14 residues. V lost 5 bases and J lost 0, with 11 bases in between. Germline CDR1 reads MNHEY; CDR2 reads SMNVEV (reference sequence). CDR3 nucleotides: TGTGCCAGCAGTGGTGGGGGACCCTCCTACGAGCAGTACTTC. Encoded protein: CASSGGGPSYEQYF.

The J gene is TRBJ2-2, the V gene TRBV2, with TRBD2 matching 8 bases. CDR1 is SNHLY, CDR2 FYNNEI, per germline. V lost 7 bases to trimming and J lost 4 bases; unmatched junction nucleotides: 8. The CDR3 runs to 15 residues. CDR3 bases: TGTGCCAGCACTTCGGGGGGGGCCGGCACCGGGGAGCTGTTTTTT. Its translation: CASTSGGAGTGELFF.

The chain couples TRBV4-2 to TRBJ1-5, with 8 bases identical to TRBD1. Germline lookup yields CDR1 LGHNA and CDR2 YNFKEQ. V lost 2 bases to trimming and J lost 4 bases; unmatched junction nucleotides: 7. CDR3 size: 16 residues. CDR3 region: CASSQPPGQANQPQHF. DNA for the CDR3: TGTGCCAGCAGCCAACCTCCGGGACAGGCTAATCAGCCCCAGCATTTT.

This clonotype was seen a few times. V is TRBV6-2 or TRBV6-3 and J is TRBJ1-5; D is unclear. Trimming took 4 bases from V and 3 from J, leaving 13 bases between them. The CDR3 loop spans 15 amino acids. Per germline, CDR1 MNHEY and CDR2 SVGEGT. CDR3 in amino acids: CASSLRATSNQPQHF. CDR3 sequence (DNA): TGTGCCAGCAGTTTGAGAGCTACCTCCAATCAGCCCCAGCATTTT.

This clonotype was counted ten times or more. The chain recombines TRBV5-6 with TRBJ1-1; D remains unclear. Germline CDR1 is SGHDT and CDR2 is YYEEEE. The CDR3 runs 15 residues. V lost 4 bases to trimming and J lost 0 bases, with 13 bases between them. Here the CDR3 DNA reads TGTGCCAGCAGCCCCGCCCCGACGCTGAACACTGAAGCTTTCTTT. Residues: CASSPAPTLNTEAFF. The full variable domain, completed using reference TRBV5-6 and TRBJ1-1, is DAGVTQSPTHLIKTRGQQVTLRCSPKSGHDTVSWYQQALGQGPQFIFQYYEEEERQRGNFPDRFSGHQFPNYSSELNVNALLLGDSALYLCASSPAPTLNTEAFFGQGTRLTVV.

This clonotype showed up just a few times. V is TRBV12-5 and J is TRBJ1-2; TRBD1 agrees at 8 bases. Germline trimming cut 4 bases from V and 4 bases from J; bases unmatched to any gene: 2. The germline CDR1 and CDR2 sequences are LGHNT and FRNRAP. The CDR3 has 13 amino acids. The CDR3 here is CASGSTGGYGYTF. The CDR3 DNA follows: TGTGCTAGTGGTTCCACAGGGGGCTATGGCTACACCTTC.

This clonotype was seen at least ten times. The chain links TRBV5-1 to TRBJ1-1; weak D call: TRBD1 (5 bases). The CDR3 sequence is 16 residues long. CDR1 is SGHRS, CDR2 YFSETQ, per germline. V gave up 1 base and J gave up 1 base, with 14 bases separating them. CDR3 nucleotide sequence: TGCGCCAGCAGCTTGACAGGCCTAAGTGCGAACACTGAAGCTTTCTTT. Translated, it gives CASSLTGLSANTEAFF.

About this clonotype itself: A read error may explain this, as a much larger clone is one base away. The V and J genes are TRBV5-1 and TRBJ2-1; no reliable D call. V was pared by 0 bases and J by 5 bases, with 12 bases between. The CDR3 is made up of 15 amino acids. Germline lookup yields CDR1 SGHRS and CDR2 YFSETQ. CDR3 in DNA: TGCGCCAGCAGCTTGGACGGATTTCCTCACAATGAGCAGTTCTTC. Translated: CASSLDGFPHNEQFF.

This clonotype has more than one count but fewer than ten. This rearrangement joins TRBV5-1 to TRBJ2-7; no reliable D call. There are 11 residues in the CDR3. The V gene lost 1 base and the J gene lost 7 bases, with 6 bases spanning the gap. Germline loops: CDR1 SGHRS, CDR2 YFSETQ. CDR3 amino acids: CASSLYEEQYF. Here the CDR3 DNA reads TGCGCCAGCAGCTTGTATGAAGAGCAGTACTTC.

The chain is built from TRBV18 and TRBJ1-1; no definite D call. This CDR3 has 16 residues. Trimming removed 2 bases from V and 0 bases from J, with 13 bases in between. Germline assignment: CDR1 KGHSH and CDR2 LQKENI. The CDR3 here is CASSPWPSLLNTEAFF. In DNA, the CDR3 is TGTGCCAGCTCACCATGGCCCTCATTACTGAACACTGAAGCTTTCTTT.

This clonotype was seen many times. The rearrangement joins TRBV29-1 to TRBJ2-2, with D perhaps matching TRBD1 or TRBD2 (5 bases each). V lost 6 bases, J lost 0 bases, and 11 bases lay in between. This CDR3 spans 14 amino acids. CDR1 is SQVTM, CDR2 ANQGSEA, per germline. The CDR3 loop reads CSVRGRANTGELFF. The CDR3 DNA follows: TGCAGCGTCCGGGGCCGGGCGAACACCGGGGAGCTGTTTTTT.

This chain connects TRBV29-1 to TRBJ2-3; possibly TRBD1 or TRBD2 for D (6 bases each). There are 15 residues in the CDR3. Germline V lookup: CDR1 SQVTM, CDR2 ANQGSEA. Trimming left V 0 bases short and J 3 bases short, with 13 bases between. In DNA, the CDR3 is TGCAGCGTTGAAGATCGTAGCGGACAGACAGATACGCAGTATTTT. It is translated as CSVEDRSGQTDTQYF.

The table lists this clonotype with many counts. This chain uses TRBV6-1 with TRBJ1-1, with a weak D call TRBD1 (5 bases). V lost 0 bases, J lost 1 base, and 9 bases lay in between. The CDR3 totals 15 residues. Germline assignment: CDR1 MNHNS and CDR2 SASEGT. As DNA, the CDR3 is TGTGCCAGCAGTGAAGCGCTCGACAGGAACACTGAAGCTTTCTTT. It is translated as CASSEALDRNTEAFF.

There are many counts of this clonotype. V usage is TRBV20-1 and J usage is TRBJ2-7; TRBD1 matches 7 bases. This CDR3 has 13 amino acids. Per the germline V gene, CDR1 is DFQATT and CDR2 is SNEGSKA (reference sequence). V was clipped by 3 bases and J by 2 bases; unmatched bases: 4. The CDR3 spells CSASKGQTYEQYF. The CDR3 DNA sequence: TGCAGTGCTAGCAAGGGACAGACCTACGAGCAGTACTTC.

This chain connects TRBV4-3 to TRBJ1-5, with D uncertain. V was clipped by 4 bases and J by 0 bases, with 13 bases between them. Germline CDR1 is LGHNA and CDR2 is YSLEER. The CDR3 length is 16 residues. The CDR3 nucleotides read TGCGCCAGCAGCCCCACCCTTTACGATAGCAATCAGCCCCAGCATTTT. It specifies CASSPTLYDSNQPQHF.

Here the CDR3 reads CASSVGTVYGYTF. CDR3 DNA sequence: TGTGCCAGCAGTGTAGGGACAGTCTATGGCTACACCTTC. The chain combines TRBV6-1 with TRBJ1-2, with 7 bases lining up with TRBD1. After removal of 4 bases from V and 4 bases from J, the junction contained 3 bases not matched to a gene. The CDR3 runs to 13 residues. Per the germline V gene, CDR1 is MNHNS and CDR2 is SASEGT.

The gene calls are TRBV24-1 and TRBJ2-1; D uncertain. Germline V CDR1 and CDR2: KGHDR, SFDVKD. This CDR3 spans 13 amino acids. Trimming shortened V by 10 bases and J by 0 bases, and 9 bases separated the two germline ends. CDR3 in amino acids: CATGSTSYNEQFF. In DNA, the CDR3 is TGTGCCACTGGGTCTACCTCCTACAATGAGCAGTTCTTC.

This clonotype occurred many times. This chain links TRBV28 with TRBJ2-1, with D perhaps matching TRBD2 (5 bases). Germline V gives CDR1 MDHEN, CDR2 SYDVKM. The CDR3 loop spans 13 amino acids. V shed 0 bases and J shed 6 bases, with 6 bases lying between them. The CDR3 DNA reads TGTGCCAGCAGTTTATGGGACTCCAATGAGCAGTTCTTC. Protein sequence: CASSLWDSNEQFF.

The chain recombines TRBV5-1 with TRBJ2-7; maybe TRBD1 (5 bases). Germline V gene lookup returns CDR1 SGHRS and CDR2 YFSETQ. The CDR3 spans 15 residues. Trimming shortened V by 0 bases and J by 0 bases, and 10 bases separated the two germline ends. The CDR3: CASSLAAGYSYEQYF. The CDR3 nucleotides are TGCGCCAGCAGCTTGGCCGCAGGGTACTCCTACGAGCAGTACTTC.

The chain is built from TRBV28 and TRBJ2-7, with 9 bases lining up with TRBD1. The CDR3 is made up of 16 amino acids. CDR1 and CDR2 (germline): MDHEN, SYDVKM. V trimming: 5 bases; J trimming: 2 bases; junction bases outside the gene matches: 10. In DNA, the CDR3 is TGTGCCAGCAGTCCCGAGACAGGGGGGCTTCCCTACGAGCAGTACTTC. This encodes CASSPETGGLPYEQYF.

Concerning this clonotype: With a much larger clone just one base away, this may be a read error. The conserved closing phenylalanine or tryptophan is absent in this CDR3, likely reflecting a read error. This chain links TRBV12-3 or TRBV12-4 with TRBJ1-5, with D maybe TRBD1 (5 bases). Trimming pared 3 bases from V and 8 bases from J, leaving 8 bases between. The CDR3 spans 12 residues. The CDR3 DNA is TGTGCCAGCAGTTTTATGGGGGAGCCCCAGCATCTT. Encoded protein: CASSFMGEPQHL.

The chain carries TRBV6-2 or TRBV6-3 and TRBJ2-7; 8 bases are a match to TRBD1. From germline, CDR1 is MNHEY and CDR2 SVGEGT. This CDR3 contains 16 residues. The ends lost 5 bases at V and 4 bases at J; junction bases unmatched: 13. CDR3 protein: CASSAGQVLGGYEQYF. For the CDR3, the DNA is TGTGCCAGCAGTGCGGGACAGGTCCTAGGAGGGTACGAGCAGTACTTC.

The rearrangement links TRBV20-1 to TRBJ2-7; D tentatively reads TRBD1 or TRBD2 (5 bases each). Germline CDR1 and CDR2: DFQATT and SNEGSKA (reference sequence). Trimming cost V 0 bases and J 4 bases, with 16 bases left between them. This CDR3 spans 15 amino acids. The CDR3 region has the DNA TGCAGTGCTAGAGATCGAAAGGGGACCCTATACGAGCAGTACTTC. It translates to CSARDRKGTLYEQYF.

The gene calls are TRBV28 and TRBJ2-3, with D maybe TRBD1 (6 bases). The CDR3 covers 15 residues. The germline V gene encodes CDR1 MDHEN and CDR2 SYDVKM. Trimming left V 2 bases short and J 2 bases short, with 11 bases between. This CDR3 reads CASSLEGTNTDTQYF. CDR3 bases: TGTGCCAGCAGTTTAGAGGGGACAAACACAGATACGCAGTATTTT. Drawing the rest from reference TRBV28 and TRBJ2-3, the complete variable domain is DVKVTQSSRYLVKRTGEKVFLECVQDMDHENMFWYRQDPGLGLRLIYFSYDVKMKEKGDIPEGYSVSREKKERFSLILESASTNQTSMYLCASSLEGTNTDTQYFGPGTRLTVL.

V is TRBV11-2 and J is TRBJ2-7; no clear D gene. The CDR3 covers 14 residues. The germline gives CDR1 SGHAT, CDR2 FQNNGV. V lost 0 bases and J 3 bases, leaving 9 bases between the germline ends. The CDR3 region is CASSLDGDFYEQYF. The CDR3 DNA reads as TGTGCCAGCAGCTTAGATGGGGATTTCTACGAGCAGTACTTC.

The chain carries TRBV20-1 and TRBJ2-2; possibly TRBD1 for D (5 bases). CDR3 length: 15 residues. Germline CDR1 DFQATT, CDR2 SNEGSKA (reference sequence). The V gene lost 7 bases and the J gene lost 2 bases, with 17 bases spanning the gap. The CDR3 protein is CSVPRETINTGELFF. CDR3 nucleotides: TGCAGTGTCCCCAGGGAAACTATTAACACCGGGGAGCTGTTTTTT.

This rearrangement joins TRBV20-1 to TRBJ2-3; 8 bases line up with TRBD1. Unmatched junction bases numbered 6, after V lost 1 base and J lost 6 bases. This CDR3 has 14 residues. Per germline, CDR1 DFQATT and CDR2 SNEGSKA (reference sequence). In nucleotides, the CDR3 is TGCAGTGCTAGAGCAGGGGGCGTATACGATACGCAGTATTTT. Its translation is CSARAGGVYDTQYF.